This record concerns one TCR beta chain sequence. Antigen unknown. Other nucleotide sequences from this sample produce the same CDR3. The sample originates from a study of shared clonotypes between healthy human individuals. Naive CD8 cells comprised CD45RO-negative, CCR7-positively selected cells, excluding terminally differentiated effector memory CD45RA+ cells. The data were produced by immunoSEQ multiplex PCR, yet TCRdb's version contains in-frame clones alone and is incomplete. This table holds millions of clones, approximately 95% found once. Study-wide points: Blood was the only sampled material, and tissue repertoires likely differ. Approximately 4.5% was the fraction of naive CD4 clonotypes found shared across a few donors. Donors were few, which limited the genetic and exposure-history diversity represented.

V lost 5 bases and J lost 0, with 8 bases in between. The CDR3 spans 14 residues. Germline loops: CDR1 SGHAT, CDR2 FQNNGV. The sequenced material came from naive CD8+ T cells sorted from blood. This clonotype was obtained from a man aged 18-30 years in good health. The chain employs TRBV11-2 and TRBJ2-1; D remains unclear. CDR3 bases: TGTGCCAGCAGCGGGTCCGGCTCCTACAATGAGCAGTTCTTC. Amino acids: CASSGSGSYNEQFF.